These 23 T cell receptor beta chains came from one sample sequenced in a study of tumor-infiltrating lymphocytes in primary liver carcinoma. Both RNA and DNA were isolated together from around 18-30 mg of bulk tissue that had not been sorted. Total RNA amounting to around 530 ng was the source from which TCR beta cDNA was made with a constant-region primer. The TCR beta library was amplified through three nested multiplex PCR rounds in a modified ARM-PCR procedure. Investigators reported that the first two PCR rounds, at roughly 11 cycles each, used TRBV1-TRBV30 forward primers with a C-beta reverse primer. TCRdb processed the multiplex PCR reads anew with MiXCR; each CDR3 protein has one entry. The table has about 84,000 distinct CDR3 sequences, 60% to 75% seen once. The sequenced sample was liver tumor tissue from sampling region 1. The subset here: tumor region T1, superior pole. The origin of the receptors is a man aged 40-50 years with primary liver carcinoma and hepatitis B virus infection.

The chain has TRBV11-2 and TRBJ2-5; perhaps TRBD2 as D (5 bases). The V gene lost 3 bases and the J gene lost 2 bases, with 16 bases spanning the gap. This CDR3 spans 16 amino acids. Germline V CDR1 and CDR2: SGHAT, FQNNGV. The CDR3: CASSLIPASRQETQYF. The CDR3 bases are TGTGCCAGCAGCTTGATCCCGGCTAGCAGGCAAGAGACCCAGTACTTC.

A remark on this clonotype: Germline is not matched at one junction end, which may reflect a read error. This chain connects TRBV6-1 to TRBJ2-2; 7 bases are a match to TRBD2. The CDR3 totals 18 residues. Germline lookup yields CDR1 MNHNS and CDR2 SASEGT. The CDR3 DNA sequence: TGTGTCAGCAGTAAACAGATTTGGACTAGGTTGAACACCGGGGAGCTGTTTTTT. The encoded protein is CVSSKQIWTRLNTGELFF.

Concerning this clonotype: The junction differs from germline at one of its ends, possibly a read error. This chain connects TRBV12-3 or TRBV12-4 to TRBJ2-7, with D uncertain. This CDR3 region has 13 residues. The CDR3 protein is CASTRLEYYEQCF. The CDR3 DNA follows: TGTGCCAGCACCCGACTGGAATACTATGAGCAGTGCTTC.

In its sample, this clonotype was seen many times. V usage is TRBV28 and J usage is TRBJ2-2; 7 bases align to TRBD1. CDR1 is MDHEN, CDR2 SYDVKM, per germline. Trimming cost V 5 bases and J 6 bases; bases outside gene matches: 6. The CDR3 contains 14 residues. The CDR3 sequence: CASSGQGESGELFF. In nucleotides, the CDR3 is TGTGCCAGCAGTGGCCAGGGGGAATCCGGGGAGCTGTTTTTT.

A word on this clonotype: At one end, the junction sequence differs from germline, possibly due to a read error. The chain links TRBV11-2 to TRBJ2-7, with D possibly TRBD1 on 6 matching bases. The CDR3 is 11 amino acids. Germline loops: CDR1 SGHAT, CDR2 FQNNGV. CDR3 protein: CASSLTGEQLF. The CDR3 DNA sequence: TGTGCCAGCAGCTTGACAGGCGAGCAGTTGTTC.

About this clonotype: The CDR3 does not close with the conserved phenylalanine or tryptophan, likely indicating a read error. The chain links TRBV6-9 to TRBJ2-7; 7 bases line up with TRBD2. Germline V gene data show CDR1 as MNHGY and CDR2 as SVAAGI. The CDR3 totals 14 residues. The CDR3 bases are TGTGCCAGCAGTTATTCGGGGCGGGACTACAAGCAGTACCTC. Amino acids: CASSYSGRDYKQYL.

In regard to this clonotype: A single base separates this from a much larger clone, so it may be a read error. As the CDR3 is not closed by the conserved phenylalanine or tryptophan, this likely results from a read error. This chain connects TRBV7-9 to TRBJ1-5, with a weak D call TRBD1 (5 bases). Trimming pared 6 bases from V and 3 bases from J, leaving 15 bases between. The CDR3 consists of 15 residues. Looked up from germline, CDR1 is SEHNR and CDR2 is FQNEAQ (reference sequence). The CDR3 protein is CASRRTRAINQPQHL. CDR3 in DNA: TGTGCCAGCAGGCGGACAAGGGCCATCAATCAGCCCCAGCATCTT.

The chain is built from TRBV6-5 and TRBJ2-7; D call uncertain. Between the trimmed V and J ends, which lost 2 bases and 6 bases, there was a span of 14 bases. Germline V CDR1 and CDR2: MNHEY, SVGAGI. CDR3 length: 14 residues. The CDR3 region is CASSYPSLSTEQYF. The CDR3 region has the DNA TGTGCCAGCAGTTACCCGTCCCTCTCCACCGAGCAGTACTTC.

Notes on this clonotype: One junction end does not reproduce the germline sequence, and a read error may be involved. The chain joins TRBV6-5 to TRBJ1-1; D possibly corresponds to TRBD1 (6 bases). Germline V lookup: CDR1 MNHEY, CDR2 SVGAGI. The CDR3 is 13 amino acids. Written as DNA, the CDR3 is TGTGTCAGCAGCTCTTCAGGGGACACTGAAGCTTTCTTT. Its translation: CVSSSSGDTEAFF.

Notes on this clonotype: A junction end diverges from the germline sequence, so it may reflect a read error. The chain couples TRBV10-3 to TRBJ2-3, with TRBD2 matching 8 bases. Germline assignment: CDR1 ENHRY and CDR2 SYGVKD. The CDR3 consists of 13 residues. CDR3: CAKSGSSTGTQYF. In DNA, the CDR3 is TGTGCCAAGAGCGGGAGCTCAACAGGTACGCAATATTTT.

Note on this clonotype: At one of its ends the junction is not consistent with the germline gene, which may arise from a read error. The rearrangement uses TRBV29-1 and TRBJ2-7; D uncertain. This CDR3 region has 12 residues. Germline V gene lookup returns CDR1 SQVTM and CDR2 ANQGSEA. Here the CDR3 DNA reads TGCAGCGTGATAGTTCCACCCTACGAGAAGTACTTC. It encodes CSVIVPPYEKYF.

As concerns this clonotype: At one end, the junction sequence differs from germline, possibly due to a read error. This rearrangement joins TRBV4-2 to TRBJ2-6; D unresolved. The CDR3 is 19 amino acids. Germline CDR1 LGHNA, CDR2 YNFKEQ. CDR3 sequence (DNA): TGTGCCAACAGCCAAGAGTGGGCGAGTGCCATCTCCGGGGCCAACGTCCTGACTTTC. Translating gives CANSQEWASAISGANVLTF.

The V and J genes are TRBV20-1 and TRBJ1-6; D gene ambiguous. V was cut by 2 bases and J by 4 bases, with 3 bases left in between. This CDR3 region has 12 residues. Germline V CDR1 and CDR2: DFQATT, SNEGSKA (reference sequence). The CDR3: CSARRYNSPLHF. The CDR3 DNA reads as TGCAGTGCTAGAAGGTATAATTCACCCCTCCACTTT.

The chain employs TRBV6-1 and TRBJ1-4, with a tentative D call TRBD1 (5 bases). Germline V gene sequence: CDR1 MNHNS, CDR2 SASEGT. The V and J ends lost 4 bases and 4 bases respectively, with 13 bases between them. CDR3 length: 15 residues. Here the CDR3 reads CASSAQGALNEKLFF. The CDR3 nucleotides are TGTGCCAGCAGTGCCCAAGGGGCGCTTAATGAAAAACTGTTTTTT.

With respect to this clonotype: The junction shows a germline mismatch at one end, possibly a read error. The rearrangement uses TRBV12-3 or TRBV12-4 and TRBJ2-1, with 7 nucleotides matching TRBD1. This CDR3 contains 15 residues. CDR3 amino acids: CASSCGRGNYNEQFF. CDR3 coding DNA: TGTGCCAGCAGTTGTGGCAGGGGGAACTACAATGAACAGTTCTTC.

The rearrangement links TRBV2 to TRBJ2-5; the D is unclear. The germline gives CDR1 SNHLY, CDR2 FYNNEI. This CDR3 is 12 amino acids long. V was pared by 11 bases and J by 2 bases, with 12 bases between. The CDR3 is CAGDMFQETQYF. The CDR3 DNA reads as TGTGCCGGCGACATGTTTCAAGAGACCCAGTACTTC.

Comments on this clonotype: An end of the junction differs from the germline gene, which may be a read error. This chain links TRBV5-4 with TRBJ2-2; D possibly corresponds to TRBD1 (5 bases). The CDR3 totals 15 residues. Germline loops: CDR1 SGHNT, CDR2 YYREEE (reference sequence). The CDR3 sequence is CVSTVKQGNTGELFF. As DNA, the CDR3 is TGTGTCAGCACTGTAAAGCAGGGGAACACCGGGGAGCTGTTTTTT. Looking up the rest from reference TRBV5-4 and TRBJ2-2 gives the full variable domain: ETGVTQSPTHLIKTRGQQVTLRCSSQSGHNTVSWYQQALGQGPQFIFQYYREEENGRGNFPPRFSGLQFPNYSSELNVNALELDDSALYLCVSTVKQGNTGELFFGEGSRLTVL.

This clonotype was detected a few times. The rearrangement joins TRBV19 to TRBJ2-5; D may be TRBD1 (5 bases). The CDR3 sequence is 15 residues long. Germline V gives CDR1 LNHDA, CDR2 SQIVND (reference sequence). Trimming removed 3 bases from V and 2 bases from J, with 13 bases in between. CDR3 nucleotide sequence: TGTGCCAGTAGTATGTCTTTGGACACACAAGAGACCCAGTACTTC. Its translation is CASSMSLDTQETQYF.

Many counts were recorded for this clonotype. This chain links TRBV5-1 with TRBJ2-2; TRBD2 aligns across 15 bases. CDR1 is SGHRS, CDR2 YFSETQ, per germline. The CDR3 has 18 residues. The ends lost 2 bases at V and 2 bases at J; junction bases unmatched: 4. CDR3 DNA: TGCGCCAGCAGCTTTGGGACTAGCGGGAGGATAAACACCGGGGAGCTGTTTTTT. Its protein product is CASSFGTSGRINTGELFF.

With regard to this clonotype: Its ends do not fully match the called genes, so a read error is possible. This chain uses TRBV5-4 with TRBJ1-2; maybe TRBD1 (5 bases). The CDR3 contains 13 residues. Germline V gives CDR1 SGHNT, CDR2 YYREEE (reference sequence). The CDR3 protein is CTSSLNGGVGHTF. CDR3 coding DNA: TGTACCAGCAGTTTAAACGGGGGTGTCGGGCACACCTTC.

The chain links TRBV20-1 to TRBJ2-1, with 7 bases matching TRBD2. Germline loops: CDR1 DFQATT, CDR2 SNEGSKA (reference sequence). This CDR3 has 14 amino acids. Trimming took 7 bases from V and 5 from J; bases not matched to a gene: 11. The DNA of the CDR3 is TGCAGTGTAAGAGACCCTCTAGCGGACAATGAGCAGTTCTTC. It specifies CSVRDPLADNEQFF.

This clonotype has ten or more counts. The chain joins TRBV13 to TRBJ2-7; tentatively, D is TRBD2 (5 bases). The CDR3 runs to 16 residues. Trimming removed 0 bases at V and 1 base at J, with 13 bases between. Germline V gene data show CDR1 as PRHDT and CDR2 as FYEKMQ (reference sequence). As DNA, the CDR3 is TGTGCCAGCAGCTTAGGAGGCCGGGGTGGATCCTACGAGCAGTACTTC. Its translation: CASSLGGRGGSYEQYF.

Comment on this clonotype: At one end the junction does not follow the germline gene, possibly because of a read error. The chain carries TRBV10-3 and TRBJ2-5, with D possibly called TRBD1 or TRBD2 (5 bases each). Per germline, CDR1 ENHRY and CDR2 SYGVKD. The CDR3 runs to 15 residues. This CDR3 is CAISRGVGNQEAQYF. CDR3 nucleotides: TGTGCCATCAGTCGAGGGGTCGGGAACCAAGAGGCCCAGTACTTT.